These T cell receptor beta chains were read from a single sample in a study of cytotoxic CD8 clonotypes in ibrutinib-treated CLL. Some clones are missing from TCRdb's copy, which holds only in-frame ones; the method was immunoSEQ multiplex PCR. This sample has around 330,000 clones, with about 61% found just once. The specimen comprised PBMCs, sampled after 36 months of ibrutinib treatment. Receptors were obtained from a human donor with chronic lymphocytic leukemia. The CDR3 runs from the conserved cysteine through the conserved F or W. Fields, in order: V gene, J gene, clone size, D gene, CDR3 protein, CDR3 DNA. The D gene is left open where the match is weak. Some rows mark clone size as missing; the rest say once, few, many or name a class of expanded clone.

v_gene: TRBV29-1
j_gene: TRBJ2-6
abundance: .
d_gene: .
CDR3aa: CSVAKGDSGANVLTF
CDR3nt: TGCAGCGTTGCGAAGGGAGACTCTGGGGCCAACGTCCTGACTTTC

v_gene: TRBV9
j_gene: TRBJ2-7
abundance: few
d_gene: .
CDR3aa: CASSVEGYEQYF
CDR3nt: TGTGCCAGCAGCGTTGAGGGCTACGAGCAGTACTTC

v_gene: TRBV6-1
j_gene: TRBJ2-7
abundance: .
d_gene: .
CDR3aa: CASSVRRGDEQYF
CDR3nt: TGTGCCAGCAGTGTAAGAAGGGGCGACGAGCAGTACTTC

v_gene: TRBV7-3
j_gene: TRBJ2-3
abundance: .
d_gene: TRBD2
CDR3aa: CASSLYGREGTDTQYF
CDR3nt: TGTGCCAGCAGCTTATATGGGCGGGAGGGCACAGATACGCAGTATTTT

v_gene: TRBV7-3
j_gene: TRBJ2-3
abundance: .
d_gene: .
CDR3aa: CASSLTNGIGDTQYF
CDR3nt: TGTGCCAGCAGCTTAACGAACGGTATTGGAGATACGCAGTATTTT

v_gene: TRBV6-5
j_gene: TRBJ2-7
abundance: .
d_gene: .
CDR3aa: CASSYSLSRAAEQYF
CDR3nt: TGTGCCAGCAGTTACTCGTTGTCGCGTGCTGCCGAGCAGTACTTC

v_gene: TRBV13
j_gene: TRBJ1-4
abundance: once
d_gene: .
CDR3aa: CASSLGALNEKLFF
CDR3nt: TGTGCCAGCAGCTTGGGCGCTCTTAATGAAAAACTGTTTTTT

v_gene: TRBV11-2
j_gene: TRBJ2-1
abundance: .
d_gene: TRBD2
CDR3aa: CASSLVGTSGRVTFF
CDR3nt: TGTGCCAGCAGCTTAGTGGGGACTAGCGGGAGAGTAACGTTCTTC

v_gene: TRBV18
j_gene: TRBJ1-2
abundance: few
d_gene: .
CDR3aa: CASSPPIVPGYTF
CDR3nt: TGTGCCAGCTCACCTCCAATCGTTCCTGGCTACACCTTC

v_gene: TRBV9
j_gene: TRBJ1-2
abundance: .
d_gene: .
CDR3aa: CASSPRHLNYGYTF
CDR3nt: TGTGCCAGCAGCCCTCGACACCTCAACTATGGCTACACCTTC

v_gene: TRBV5-6
j_gene: TRBJ1-5
abundance: few
d_gene: .
CDR3aa: CASSLSRVDQPQHF
CDR3nt: TGTGCCAGCAGCTTGTCCAGGGTCGATCAGCCCCAGCATTTT

v_gene: TRBV19
j_gene: TRBJ2-3
abundance: few
d_gene: TRBD2
CDR3aa: CASSIMDGLAGVGDTQYF
CDR3nt: TGTGCCAGTAGTATCATGGACGGACTAGCGGGAGTAGGAGATACGCAGTATTTT

v_gene: TRBV13
j_gene: TRBJ1-5
abundance: .
d_gene: .
CDR3aa: CASSLGGYSNQPQHF
CDR3nt: TGTGCCAGCAGCTTAGGGGGATATAGCAATCAGCCCCAGCATTTT

v_gene: TRBV5-6
j_gene: TRBJ1-6
abundance: .
d_gene: .
CDR3aa: CASSLISQGYNSPLHF
CDR3nt: TGTGCCAGCAGCTTGATTTCACAAGGCTATAATTCACCCCTCCACTTT

v_gene: TRBV27
j_gene: TRBJ2-7
abundance: .
d_gene: .
CDR3aa: CASSLDGGGLRGEQYF
CDR3nt: TGTGCCAGCAGTTTAGACGGGGGCGGTCTACGTGGCGAGCAGTACTTC

v_gene: TRBV2
j_gene: TRBJ1-6
abundance: .
d_gene: .
CDR3aa: CASSLGGAYSPLHF
CDR3nt: TGTGCCAGCAGTCTAGGGGGGGCGTATTCACCCCTCCACTTT

v_gene: TRBV5-1
j_gene: TRBJ2-2
abundance: .
d_gene: TRBD1
CDR3aa: CASSSRDRGRVGDTGELFF
CDR3nt: TGCGCCAGCAGCTCCCGGGACAGGGGGCGCGTAGGGGACACCGGGGAGCTGTTTTTT

v_gene: TRBV18
j_gene: TRBJ2-7
abundance: once
d_gene: TRBD2
CDR3aa: CASSPRVAGDFREGQYF
CDR3nt: TGTGCCAGCTCACCACGAGTAGCGGGAGATTTTCGCGAAGGGCAGTACTTC

v_gene: TRBV6-5
j_gene: TRBJ2-2
abundance: once
d_gene: .
CDR3aa: CASRRTAGELFF
CDR3nt: TGTGCCAGCAGACGGACAGCCGGGGAGCTGTTTTTT

v_gene: TRBV2
j_gene: TRBJ2-5
abundance: .
d_gene: TRBD2
CDR3aa: CASSDPSGDTQETQYF
CDR3nt: TGTGCCAGCAGTGACCCTAGCGGGGATACACAAGAGACCCAGTACTTC

v_gene: TRBV6-5
j_gene: TRBJ1-2
abundance: .
d_gene: .
CDR3aa: CASSLKTGANYGYTF
CDR3nt: TGTGCCAGCAGCCTCAAAACAGGAGCTAACTATGGCTACACCTTC

v_gene: TRBV9
j_gene: TRBJ2-5
abundance: .
d_gene: .
CDR3aa: CASSVLSRCMARIQETQYF
CDR3nt: TGTGCCAGCAGCGTACTCTCTAGATGCATGGCCCGAATACAAGAGACCCAGTACTTC

v_gene: TRBV6-5
j_gene: TRBJ1-1
abundance: .
d_gene: TRBD1
CDR3aa: CASSLTGVVAEAFF
CDR3nt: TGTGCCAGCAGTCTGACAGGGGTAGTCGCTGAAGCTTTCTTT

v_gene: TRBV27
j_gene: TRBJ2-1
abundance: .
d_gene: TRBD2
CDR3aa: CASSPRTSGRSEQFF
CDR3nt: TGTGCCAGCAGTCCAAGGACTAGCGGGAGGTCGGAGCAGTTCTTC

v_gene: TRBV15
j_gene: TRBJ2-1
abundance: .
d_gene: .
CDR3aa: CATQGSPLNEQFF
CDR3nt: TGTGCCACTCAGGGGTCGCCCCTTAATGAGCAGTTCTTC

v_gene: TRBV6-1
j_gene: TRBJ2-7
abundance: .
d_gene: .
CDR3aa: CASSEARGRYEQYF
CDR3nt: TGTGCCAGCAGTGAAGCCCGGGGAAGATACGAGCAGTACTTC

v_gene: TRBV7-9
j_gene: TRBJ2-2
abundance: few
d_gene: TRBD1
CDR3aa: CASNRGNTGELFF
CDR3nt: TGTGCCAGCAACAGGGGGAACACCGGGGAGCTGTTTTTT

v_gene: TRBV13
j_gene: TRBJ2-7
abundance: .
d_gene: TRBD1
CDR3aa: CASSFPGQGYEQYF
CDR3nt: TGTGCCAGCAGCTTCCCGGGACAGGGCTACGAGCAGTACTTC

v_gene: TRBV27
j_gene: TRBJ2-1
abundance: .
d_gene: .
CDR3aa: CASKTSGRGYNEQFF
CDR3nt: TGTGCCAGCAAAACCTCCGGGCGGGGCTACAATGAGCAGTTCTTC

v_gene: TRBV5-6
j_gene: TRBJ2-7
abundance: .
d_gene: .
CDR3aa: CASSSPRVGYEQYF
CDR3nt: TGTGCCAGCAGCTCCCCCAGAGTGGGCTACGAGCAGTACTTC

v_gene: TRBV5-8
j_gene: TRBJ1-5
abundance: .
d_gene: .
CDR3aa: CASSSGRDSNQPQHF
CDR3nt: TGTGCCAGCAGTTCCGGACGGGATAGCAATCAGCCCCAGCATTTT

v_gene: TRBV4-1
j_gene: TRBJ1-5
abundance: .
d_gene: .
CDR3aa: CASSQDGGHIKGLGNQPQHF
CDR3nt: TGCGCCAGCAGCCAAGATGGGGGACATATAAAGGGTCTGGGCAATCAGCCCCAGCATTTT

v_gene: TRBV28
j_gene: TRBJ1-2
abundance: few
d_gene: TRBD1
CDR3aa: CASGTGGDYGYTF
CDR3nt: TGTGCCAGCGGGACAGGGGGCGACTATGGCTACACCTTC

v_gene: TRBV29-1
j_gene: TRBJ1-1
abundance: .
d_gene: .
CDR3aa: CSAGAANFMNTEAFF
CDR3nt: TGCAGCGCAGGGGCAGCGAACTTCATGAACACTGAAGCTTTCTTT

v_gene: TRBV6-5
j_gene: TRBJ1-1
abundance: few
d_gene: .
CDR3aa: CASKRGNTEAFF
CDR3nt: TGTGCCAGCAAGAGAGGGAACACTGAAGCTTTCTTT

v_gene: TRBV4-1
j_gene: TRBJ2-3
abundance: .
d_gene: TRBD2
CDR3aa: CASSHLAGETDTQYF
CDR3nt: TGCGCCAGCAGCCACCTAGCGGGAGAGACAGATACGCAGTATTTT

v_gene: TRBV19
j_gene: TRBJ2-5
abundance: .
d_gene: TRBD2
CDR3aa: CASSISGRAPLQETQYF
CDR3nt: TGTGCCAGTAGTATTAGCGGGAGGGCCCCACTCCAAGAGACCCAGTACTTC

v_gene: TRBV27
j_gene: TRBJ2-3
abundance: .
d_gene: .
CDR3aa: CASSHSDGPFSGTDTQYF
CDR3nt: TGTGCCAGCAGTCACTCCGACGGGCCCTTCAGTGGAACAGATACGCAGTATTTT

v_gene: TRBV23-1
j_gene: TRBJ2-7
abundance: .
d_gene: .
CDR3aa: CASSQSTGQFPSRGQYF
CDR3nt: TGCGCCAGCAGTCAATCGACCGGACAGTTCCCTTCGAGGGGGCAGTACTTC

v_gene: TRBV7-8
j_gene: TRBJ2-5
abundance: .
d_gene: .
CDR3aa: CASNPSRGVARETQYF
CDR3nt: TGTGCCAGCAACCCGAGCCGGGGCGTCGCGAGAGAGACCCAGTACTTC

v_gene: TRBV27
j_gene: TRBJ1-1
abundance: few
d_gene: .
CDR3aa: CASSGSGGKAFF
CDR3nt: TGTGCCAGCAGTGGATCTGGGGGAAAAGCTTTCTTT

v_gene: TRBV5-4
j_gene: TRBJ2-1
abundance: once
d_gene: TRBD1
CDR3aa: CASSLGQGGYEQFF
CDR3nt: TGTGCCAGCAGCTTGGGACAGGGGGGCTATGAGCAGTTCTTC

v_gene: TRBV20-1
j_gene: TRBJ2-7
abundance: .
d_gene: .
CDR3aa: CSAQAYEQYF
CDR3nt: TGCAGTGCCCAGGCCTACGAGCAGTACTTC

v_gene: TRBV29-1
j_gene: TRBJ1-5
abundance: .
d_gene: .
CDR3aa: CSARDLNQPQHF
CDR3nt: TGCAGCGCCCGGGATCTTAATCAGCCCCAGCATTTT

v_gene: TRBV5-1
j_gene: TRBJ2-7
abundance: few
d_gene: .
CDR3aa: CASSRTDTYEQYF
CDR3nt: TGCGCCAGCAGCCGGACGGACACCTACGAGCAGTACTTC

v_gene: TRBV6-5
j_gene: TRBJ2-5
abundance: .
d_gene: TRBD2
CDR3aa: CASSSTLLGGRETQYF
CDR3nt: TGTGCCAGCAGTTCCACACTACTCGGCGGGAGGGAGACCCAGTACTTC

v_gene: TRBV27
j_gene: TRBJ2-7
abundance: .
d_gene: TRBD2
CDR3aa: CASSGTSGYLYEQYF
CDR3nt: TGTGCCAGCAGTGGGACTAGCGGGTACCTTTACGAGCAGTACTTC

v_gene: TRBV11-1
j_gene: TRBJ2-7
abundance: .
d_gene: TRBD1
CDR3aa: CASSKYGQDSAHEQYF
CDR3nt: TGTGCCAGCAGCAAGTATGGACAGGATTCAGCCCACGAGCAGTACTTC

v_gene: TRBV11-2
j_gene: TRBJ2-5
abundance: .
d_gene: .
CDR3aa: CASSLVRQETQYF
CDR3nt: TGTGCCAGCAGCCTCGTTCGGCAAGAGACCCAGTACTTC

v_gene: TRBV5-4
j_gene: TRBJ2-3
abundance: .
d_gene: TRBD2
CDR3aa: CASSFKGLGESTDTQYF
CDR3nt: TGTGCCAGCAGCTTCAAAGGACTAGGGGAGAGCACAGATACGCAGTATTTT

v_gene: TRBV2
j_gene: TRBJ2-3
abundance: .
d_gene: .
CDR3aa: CASMRRGVADTQYF
CDR3nt: TGTGCCAGCATGCGTAGGGGGGTGGCAGATACGCAGTATTTT

v_gene: TRBV11-2
j_gene: TRBJ2-7
abundance: .
d_gene: .
CDR3aa: CASSLGGTLTVF
CDR3nt: TGTGCCAGCAGCTTAGGAGGGACACTGACAGTTTTC

v_gene: TRBV5-1
j_gene: TRBJ2-2
abundance: .
d_gene: .
CDR3aa: CASSEGRTGELFF
CDR3nt: TGCGCCAGCAGCGAGGGCCGCACCGGGGAGCTGTTTTTT